The source of this T cell receptor (beta chain) is a study of T cells after yellow fever vaccination. Study-wide findings and caveats: Clones from primary vaccination mostly reappeared after the booster (about 97% CD4, approximately 86% CD8).

The CDR3 contains 13 residues. Trimming removed 5 bases from V and 4 bases from J, with 11 bases in between. A universal primer site and UMIs were added as TCR cDNA was made by 5'RACE template switching. TCRdb fed the 5' RACE reads into MiXCR, producing one record per CDR3 protein. This sample yields some 600,000 distinct CDR3 sequences, of which roughly a sixth are seen a single time; roughly 17% belongs to the top ten. As for this clonotype: Its cognate antigen is unknown.

The TCR originated in a man aged 18 to 35 who received the YFV17D yellow fever vaccine. The sample was PBMCs, taken 5 to 6 days after the first yellow fever vaccination. The chain recombines TRBV12-3 or TRBV12-4 with TRBJ1-2, with TRBD1 as a possible D gene (5 bases). CDR3 in amino acids: CASSPSGVYGYTF. CDR3 DNA: TGTGCCAGCAGTCCGTCGGGGGTCTATGGCTACACCTTC.